This section outlines one TCR beta chain sequence together with its context. Its antigen remains unidentified. No per-base quality is available; no much larger clone lies one base away. Collaborating institutions collected whole blood in K2EDTA tubes following their own protocols. For TCRbeta analysis, collaborators shipped samples as frozen whole blood, isolated PBMCs, or DNA extracted from either of those sample types. Trimming accounts for 7 bases at V and 0 bases at J, while the number of junction bases matched to no gene is 12. The CDR3, from cysteine to phenylalanine, totals 18 residues. The kept DNA is CDR3 alone, 54 bases in frame from the first base. The germline V gene encodes CDR1 SGDLS and CDR2 YYNGEE. The data are from a study of blood T cell repertoires in COVID-19 (TCRdb year 2020). For the study in its entirety: The collaborator samples originated in the United States, Italy and Spain and spanned the acute and convalescent phases of COVID-19. The dataset comprised deeply sampled blood TCRbeta repertoires from subjects exposed to, actively infected with, or recovered from COVID-19. Samples came from the ongoing ImmuneRACE study (first 160 participants) plus 1,254 subjects from 6 global collaborators. A freely available public database, intended as a resource for researchers studying the immune response to SARS-CoV-2, is where the repertoires were released. The prospective study material was composed of cDNA or gDNA derived from T cells, B-cell-depleted T cells, or PBMCs. Sample metadata almost always included a de-identified subject ID, COVID-19 status, age in years and sex. Where available, HLA class I and class II types were taken from metadata supplied by the sample provider and were not determined by assay-based typing.

TCRbeta CDR3 regions were amplified from genomic DNA using the immunoSEQ Assay, a bias-controlled multiplex PCR. On the study's bioinformatics: The number of nucleated cells in each sample was estimated by amplification of reference gene primers within the assay. To quantify the absolute abundance of each unique TCRbeta CDR3 rearrangement, sequence reads were collapsed and filtered. Productive Simpson clonality was computed per sample as the square root of Simpson's diversity index over productive rearrangements. TCRdb limited this immuneACCESS table to in-frame rearrangements with V and J called. A share of clones is missing; checked studies link under half to unresolved V genes, and the rest is unexplained. From that table come the V and J calls and clone size; the DNA was used to work out D and trimming. The sample profile shows about 100,000 clones; 80% to 90% of them were found once. Clones ranked in the top ten supply about 20% of the sample.

Here is what the overall study found, with its caveats: The amount of clinical and demographic metadata varied by source and participant and was provided uncurated.

The chain employs TRBV9 and TRBJ2-2, with TRBD2 identical over 10 junction bases. Sequences were obtained from peripheral blood. The sequence was collected from a human donor in a cohort sampled during active COVID-19. The sequence in DNA is TGTGCCAGCGGTAGCGGGAGGTGGTATCCCGCGAACACCGGGGAGCTGTTTTTT. This yields the protein CASGSGRWYPANTGELFF. The reference TRBV9 and TRBJ2-2 proteins fill in what lies around the CDR3, so the full variable domain reads DSGVTQTPKHLITATGQRVTLRCSPRSGDLSVYWYQQSLDQGLQFLIQYYNGEERAKGNILERFSAQQFPDLHSELNLSSLELGDSALYFCASGSGRWYPANTGELFFGEGSRLTVL.